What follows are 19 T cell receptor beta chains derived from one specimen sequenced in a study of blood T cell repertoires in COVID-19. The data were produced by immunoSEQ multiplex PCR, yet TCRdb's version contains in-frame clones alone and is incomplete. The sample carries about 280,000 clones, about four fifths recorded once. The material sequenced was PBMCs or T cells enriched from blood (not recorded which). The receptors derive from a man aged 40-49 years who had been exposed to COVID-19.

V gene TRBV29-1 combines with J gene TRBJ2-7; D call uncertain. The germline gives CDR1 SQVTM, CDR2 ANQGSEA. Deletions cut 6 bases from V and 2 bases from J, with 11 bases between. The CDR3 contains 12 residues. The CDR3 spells CSVQRGTYEQYF. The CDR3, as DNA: TGCAGCGTGCAACGCGGTACCTACGAGCAGTACTTC.

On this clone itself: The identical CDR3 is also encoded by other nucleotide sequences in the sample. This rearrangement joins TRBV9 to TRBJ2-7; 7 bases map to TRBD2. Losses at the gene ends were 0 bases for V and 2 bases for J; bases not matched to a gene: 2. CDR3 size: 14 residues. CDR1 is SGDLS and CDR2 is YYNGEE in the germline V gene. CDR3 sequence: CASSVGGGTYEQYF. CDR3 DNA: TGTGCCAGCAGCGTAGGGGGGGGAACCTACGAGCAGTACTTC. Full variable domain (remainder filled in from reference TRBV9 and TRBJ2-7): DSGVTQTPKHLITATGQRVTLRCSPRSGDLSVYWYQQSLDQGLQFLIQYYNGEERAKGNILERFSAQQFPDLHSELNLSSLELGDSALYFCASSVGGGTYEQYFGPGTRLTVT.

As DNA, the CDR3 is TGTGCCATCAGTGCATTGACAGGGAACACTGAAGCTTTCTTT. Amino acid sequence: CAISALTGNTEAFF. The chain has TRBV10-3 and TRBJ1-1, with D tentatively TRBD1 (6 bases). V shed 4 bases and J shed 1 base, with 10 bases lying between them. The CDR3 is 14 residues long. Germline V gives CDR1 ENHRY, CDR2 SYGVKD.

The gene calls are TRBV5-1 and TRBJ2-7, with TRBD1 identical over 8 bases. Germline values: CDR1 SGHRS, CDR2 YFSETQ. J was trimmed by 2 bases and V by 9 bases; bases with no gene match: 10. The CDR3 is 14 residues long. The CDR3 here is CATKPGQGAYEQYF. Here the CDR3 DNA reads TGCGCCACTAAGCCCGGACAGGGAGCCTACGAGCAGTACTTC.

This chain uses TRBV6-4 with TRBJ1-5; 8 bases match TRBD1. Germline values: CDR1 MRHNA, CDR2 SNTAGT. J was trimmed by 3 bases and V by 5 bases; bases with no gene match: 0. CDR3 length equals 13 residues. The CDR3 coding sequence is TGTGCCAGCAGTCAGGGGGCCAATCAGCCCCAGCATTTT. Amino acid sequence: CASSQGANQPQHF.

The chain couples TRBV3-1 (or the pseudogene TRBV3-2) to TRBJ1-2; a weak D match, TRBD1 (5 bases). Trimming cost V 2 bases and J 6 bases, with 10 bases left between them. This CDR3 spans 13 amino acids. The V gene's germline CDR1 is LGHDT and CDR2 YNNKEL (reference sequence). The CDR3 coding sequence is TGTGCCAGCAGCCAAATCGCGGGGGATGGCTACACCTTC. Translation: CASSQIAGDGYTF.

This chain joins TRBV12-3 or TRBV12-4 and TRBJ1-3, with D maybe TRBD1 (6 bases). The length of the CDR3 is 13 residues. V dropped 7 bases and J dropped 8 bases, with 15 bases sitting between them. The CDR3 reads CASTGISGDTIYF. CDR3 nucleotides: TGTGCCAGCACCGGCATTTCAGGGGACACCATATATTTT.

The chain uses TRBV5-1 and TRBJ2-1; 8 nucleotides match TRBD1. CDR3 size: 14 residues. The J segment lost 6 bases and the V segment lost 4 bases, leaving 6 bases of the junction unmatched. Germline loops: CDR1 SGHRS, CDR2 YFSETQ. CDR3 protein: CASSPDRVGNEQFF. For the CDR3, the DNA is TGCGCCAGCAGCCCGGACAGGGTGGGCAATGAGCAGTTCTTC.

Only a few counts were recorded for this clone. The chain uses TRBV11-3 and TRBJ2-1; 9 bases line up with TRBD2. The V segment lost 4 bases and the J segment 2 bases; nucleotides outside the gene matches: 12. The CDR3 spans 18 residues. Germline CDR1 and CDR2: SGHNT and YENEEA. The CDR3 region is CASSSLSSTSGTYNEQFF. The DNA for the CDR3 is TGTGCCAGCAGCTCCCTCTCCTCGACTAGCGGCACCTACAATGAGCAGTTCTTC.

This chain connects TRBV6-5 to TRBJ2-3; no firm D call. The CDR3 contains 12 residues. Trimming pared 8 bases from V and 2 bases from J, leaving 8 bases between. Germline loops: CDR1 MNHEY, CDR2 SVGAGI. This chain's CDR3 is CASAPDTDTQYF. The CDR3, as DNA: TGTGCCAGCGCCCCAGACACAGATACGCAGTATTTT.

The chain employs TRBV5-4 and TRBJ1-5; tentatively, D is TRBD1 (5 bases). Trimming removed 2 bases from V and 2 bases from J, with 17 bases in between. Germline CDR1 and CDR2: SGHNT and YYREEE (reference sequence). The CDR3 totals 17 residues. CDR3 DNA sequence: TGTGCCAGCAGCTTCGGGGGGGGGTTTTCGGGCAATCAGCCCCAGCATTTT. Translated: CASSFGGGFSGNQPQHF. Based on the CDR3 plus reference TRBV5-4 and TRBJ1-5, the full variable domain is ETGVTQSPTHLIKTRGQQVTLRCSSQSGHNTVSWYQQALGQGPQFIFQYYREEENGRGNFPPRFSGLQFPNYSSELNVNALELDDSALYLCASSFGGGFSGNQPQHFGDGTRLSIL.

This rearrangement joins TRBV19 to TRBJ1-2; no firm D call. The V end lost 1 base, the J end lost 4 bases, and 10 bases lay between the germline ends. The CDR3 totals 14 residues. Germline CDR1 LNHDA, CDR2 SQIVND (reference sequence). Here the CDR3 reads CASSIVSEIYGYTF. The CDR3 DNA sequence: TGTGCCAGTAGTATAGTCAGTGAAATCTATGGCTACACCTTC.

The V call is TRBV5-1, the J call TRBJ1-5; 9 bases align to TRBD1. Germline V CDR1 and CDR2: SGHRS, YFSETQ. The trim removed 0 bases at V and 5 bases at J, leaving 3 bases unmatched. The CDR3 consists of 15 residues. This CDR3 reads CASSLGQGGDQPQHF. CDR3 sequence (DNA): TGCGCCAGCAGCTTGGGACAGGGGGGGGATCAGCCCCAGCATTTT.

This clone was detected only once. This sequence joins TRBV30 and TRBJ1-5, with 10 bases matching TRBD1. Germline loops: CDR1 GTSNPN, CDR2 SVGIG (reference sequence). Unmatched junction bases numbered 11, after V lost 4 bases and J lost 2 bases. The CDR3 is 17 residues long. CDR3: CAWTGTGVGLGNQPQHF. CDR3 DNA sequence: TGTGCCTGGACCGGGACAGGGGTGGGGTTGGGCAATCAGCCCCAGCATTTT.

CDR3 sequence (DNA): TGTGCCAGCAGCCGTCGGACAGGTAGTAATTCACCCCTCCACTTT. Protein sequence: CASSRRTGSNSPLHF. The J gene is TRBJ1-6, the V gene TRBV5-6, with TRBD1 identical over 7 bases. The length of the CDR3 is 15 residues. Looked up from germline, CDR1 is SGHDT and CDR2 is YYEEEE. V gave up 4 bases and J gave up 6 bases; unmatched junction bases: 7. Full variable domain (outside the CDR3, taken from reference TRBV5-6 and TRBJ1-6): DAGVTQSPTHLIKTRGQQVTLRCSPKSGHDTVSWYQQALGQGPQFIFQYYEEEERQRGNFPDRFSGHQFPNYSSELNVNALLLGDSALYLCASSRRTGSNSPLHFGNGTRLTVT.

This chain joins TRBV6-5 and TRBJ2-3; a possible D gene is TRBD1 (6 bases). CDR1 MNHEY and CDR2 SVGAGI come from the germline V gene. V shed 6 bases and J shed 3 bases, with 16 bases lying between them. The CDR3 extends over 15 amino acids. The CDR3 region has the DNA TGTGCCAGCAGGGGACAAGTGGCGACTACAGATACGCAGTATTTT. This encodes CASRGQVATTDTQYF.

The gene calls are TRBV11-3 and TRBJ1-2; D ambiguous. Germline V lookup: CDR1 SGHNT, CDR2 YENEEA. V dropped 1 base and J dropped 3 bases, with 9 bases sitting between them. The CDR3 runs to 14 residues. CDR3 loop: CASSLGNDYYGYTF. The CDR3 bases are TGTGCCAGCAGCTTAGGTAACGACTACTATGGCTACACCTTC.

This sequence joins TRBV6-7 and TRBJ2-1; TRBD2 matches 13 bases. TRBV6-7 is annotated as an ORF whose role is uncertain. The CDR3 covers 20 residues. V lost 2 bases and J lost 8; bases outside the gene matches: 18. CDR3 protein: CASSYPGLAGVNSPRHEQFF. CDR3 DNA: TGTGCCAGCAGTTACCCCGGACTAGCGGGAGTCAACTCACCTCGTCATGAGCAGTTCTTC.

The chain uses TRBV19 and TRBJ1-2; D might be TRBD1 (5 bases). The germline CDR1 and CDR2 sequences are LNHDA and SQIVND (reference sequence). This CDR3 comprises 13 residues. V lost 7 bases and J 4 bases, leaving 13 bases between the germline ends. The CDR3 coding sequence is TGTGCCAGTACCAAACAGGCTGGCTATGGCTACACCTTC. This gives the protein CASTKQAGYGYTF.